This T cell receptor beta chain derives from a study of Graves' ophthalmopathy and Graves' hyperthyroidism. Worth noting for this clonotype: What it binds is not known.

Ophthalmopathic donors had moderate-to-severe activity, CAS ≥3 and NOSPECS ≥4, with disease that had lasted under 3 months. Out of 9 to 10 ml of fresh peripheral blood, PBMCs were obtained. Amplification of TCR beta CDR3 regions used RNA transcripts. Second-round multiplex PCR followed a first-round RT-PCR using HTBI primers. MiXCR, run by TCRdb on the multiplex PCR reads, gives a single entry per CDR3 protein. The table lists fewer than 250,000 distinct CDR3 sequences, approximately 28% of them singletons. Trimming cost V 2 bases and J 6 bases, with 14 bases left between them. CDR3 length equals 14 residues. Germline V gives CDR1 SGHRS, CDR2 YFSETQ. Overall study findings and caveats: Discriminating ophthalmopathy from stable hyperthyroidism, a 13-signature model attained a sensitivity of 85% to 90% and a specificity of 81.08%. The model predicted ophthalmopathy progression with 60% to 71% sensitivity and approximately 72% specificity.

The source of this sequence is a man in his fifties or sixties with Graves' ophthalmopathy. The chain uses TRBV5-1 and TRBJ1-1; D is perhaps TRBD1 (6 bases). The sample comprised peripheral blood. The CDR3 loop is CASSFVSGDPEAFF. The CDR3 DNA sequence: TGCGCCAGCAGCTTCGTCTCAGGGGATCCTGAAGCTTTCTTT.